The clone carrying this T cell receptor (beta chain) was counted only a few times. The target antigen is unknown. TCRdb reprocessed the reads with MiXCR, giving one entry per CDR3 protein. The sample carries about 490,000 distinct CDR3 sequences, approximately 25% recorded once. These data come from a study of T cell repertoires in cytomegalovirus infection. General study findings and limits: Summed frequency of public TCR beta families distinguished CMV carriers with the relevant HLA.

The sequencing sample was made of PBMCs. The source of this sequence is a human donor in good health (CMV status not recorded). Some clones in this sample may be carry-over from other donors' samples.

The CDR3 DNA is TGTGCCAGCAGTGAAACACAGGGGGGGGATAGCAATCAGCCCCAGCATTTT. Translation gives CASSETQGGDSNQPQHF. This sequence joins TRBV28 and TRBJ1-5; 8 bases are shared with TRBD1. This CDR3 has 17 amino acids. V trimming: 5 bases; J trimming: 0 bases; junction bases outside the gene matches: 9. Germline CDR1 MDHEN, CDR2 SYDVKM.